This T cell receptor beta chain was sequenced for a study of T cell repertoires in cytomegalovirus infection. About the research overall: Public TCR beta signatures provided an indication of both CMV infection and a matching HLA type. Study conclusions and caveats: Public TCR beta family frequency separated CMV-and-HLA carriers, including in an independent cohort. The ex vivo response was dominated by HLA-C-restricted CMV-specific TCR beta clonotypes.

V lost 4 bases to trimming and J lost 5 bases; unmatched junction nucleotides: 6. Germline CDR1 is SGHDT and CDR2 is YYEEEE. The CDR3 totals 15 residues. TCRdb analysed the reads with MiXCR anew, one entry per CDR3 protein. The data contain some 300,000 distinct CDR3 sequences, roughly 13% of them singletons. This clonotype was seen only a few times. What it recognizes is unknown. This rearrangement joins TRBV5-6 to TRBJ2-2; 9 positions match TRBD1. The source is a human donor in good health (CMV status not recorded). Some clones in this sample may be carry-over from other donors' samples. The sequenced sample was PBMCs. The CDR3 coding sequence is TGTGCCAGCAGCATACAGGGGGCAGGAACCGGGGAGCTGTTTTTT. It codes for CASSIQGAGTGELFF.